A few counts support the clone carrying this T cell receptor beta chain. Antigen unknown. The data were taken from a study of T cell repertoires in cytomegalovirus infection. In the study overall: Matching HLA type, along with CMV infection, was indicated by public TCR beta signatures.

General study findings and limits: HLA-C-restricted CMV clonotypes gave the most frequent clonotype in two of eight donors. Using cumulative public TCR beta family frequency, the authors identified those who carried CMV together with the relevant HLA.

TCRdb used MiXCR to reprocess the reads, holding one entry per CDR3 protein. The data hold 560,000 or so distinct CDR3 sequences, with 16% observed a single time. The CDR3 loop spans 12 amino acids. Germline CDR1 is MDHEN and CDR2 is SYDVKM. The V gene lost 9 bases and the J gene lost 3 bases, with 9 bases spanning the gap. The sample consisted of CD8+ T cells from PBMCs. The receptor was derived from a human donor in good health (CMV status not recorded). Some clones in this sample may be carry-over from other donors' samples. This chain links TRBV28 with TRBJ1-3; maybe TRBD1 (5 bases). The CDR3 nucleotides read TGTGCCAGGACCGGGGGTGGAAACACCATATATTTT. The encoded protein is CARTGGGNTIYF.